Shown below are 25 T cell receptor beta chains from a single sample sequenced in a study of identical twins. One entry per CDR3 protein, called by TCRdb with MiXCR from the 5' RACE reads. In the table there are 1.5 million to 2 million distinct CDR3 sequences, about 31% of which are singletons. The sample consisted of cord blood. Receptor source: a newborn girl in good health.

The V call is TRBV5-1, the J call TRBJ1-1; perhaps TRBD1 as D (6 bases). There are 13 residues in the CDR3. Trimming pared 0 bases from V and 8 bases from J, leaving 11 bases between. In germline, CDR1 is SGHRS, CDR2 YFSETQ. The CDR3 sequence: CASSLGRGVEAFF. Written as DNA, the CDR3 is TGCGCCAGCAGCTTGGGCAGGGGCGTCGAAGCTTTCTTT.

This clonotype was counted ten times or more. The chain uses TRBV6-1 and TRBJ1-2; D not certain. CDR1 is MNHNS and CDR2 is SASEGT in the germline V gene. V gave up 9 bases and J gave up 5 bases, with 7 bases separating them. The CDR3 extends over 10 amino acids. The CDR3 DNA follows: TGTGCCAGTACGGGATATGGCTACACCTTC. Encoded protein: CASTGYGYTF.

This clonotype was seen only a few times. The gene calls are TRBV5-1 and TRBJ2-7; 7 bases match TRBD1. This CDR3 comprises 15 residues. In germline, CDR1 is SGHRS, CDR2 YFSETQ. Trimming at V came to 6 bases and at J to 7 bases, leaving 16 bases not matched to a gene. This chain's CDR3 is CASTFLTGTVREQYF. CDR3 DNA: TGCGCCAGCACCTTTCTCACCGGGACAGTTCGAGAGCAGTACTTC. The whole variable domain, remainder taken from reference TRBV5-1 and TRBJ2-7, is KAGVTQTPRYLIKTRGQQVTLSCSPISGHRSVSWYQQTPGQGLQFLFEYFSETQRNKGNFPGRFSGRQFSNSRSEMNVSTLELGDSALYLCASTFLTGTVREQYFGPGTRLTVT.

The chain recombines TRBV2 with TRBJ2-1; D remains unclear. The germline V and J ends were trimmed by 6 bases and 5 bases, with 11 bases remaining between them. This CDR3 has 13 residues. Germline V gene data show CDR1 as SNHLY and CDR2 as FYNNEI. The CDR3 spells CASSLELDNEQFF. CDR3 coding DNA: TGTGCCAGCAGCCTGGAACTGGACAATGAGCAGTTCTTC.

This clonotype was observed a handful of times. The rearrangement uses TRBV25-1 and TRBJ2-7; a possible D gene is TRBD2 (6 bases). Trimming cost V 2 bases and J 2 bases, with 13 bases left between them. The CDR3 extends over 15 amino acids. CDR1 MGHDK and CDR2 SYGVNS come from the germline V gene. This chain's CDR3 is CASSEEGGQTYEQYF. The CDR3 bases are TGTGCCAGCAGTGAAGAGGGAGGACAAACCTACGAGCAGTACTTC.

This chain connects TRBV28 to TRBJ2-7; 9 bases are a match to TRBD2. Per germline, CDR1 MDHEN and CDR2 SYDVKM. V shed 4 bases and J 3 bases; nucleotides not matched to a gene: 13. This CDR3 is built from 17 residues. CDR3 sequence reads: CASSSPFGSSGNYEQYF. In DNA, the CDR3 is TGTGCCAGCAGTTCCCCATTTGGGTCTAGCGGGAACTACGAGCAGTACTTC. Supplemented by reference TRBV28 and TRBJ2-7, the full variable domain reads DVKVTQSSRYLVKRTGEKVFLECVQDMDHENMFWYRQDPGLGLRLIYFSYDVKMKEKGDIPEGYSVSREKKERFSLILESASTNQTSMYLCASSSPFGSSGNYEQYFGPGTRLTVT.

A word on this clonotype: This could be a read error, since a much larger clone is one nucleotide away. This chain joins TRBV3-1 and TRBJ2-7, with D uncertain. The CDR3 contains 15 residues. Germline-derived CDR1 and CDR2 are LGHDT and YNNKEL (reference sequence). CDR3 in amino acids: CASSQNSPVSHEQYF. For the CDR3, the DNA is TGTGCCAGCAGCCAAAACAGTCCAGTCTCCCACGAGCAGTACTTC.

V and J are TRBV12-3 or TRBV12-4 and TRBJ1-5; the D is unclear. This CDR3 has 15 residues. With 3 bases removed from V and 0 bases from J, the gap between germline ends came to 9 bases. The CDR3 DNA follows: TGTGCCAGCAGTTTGTACAGCGATAGCAATCAGCCCCAGCATTTT. Protein product: CASSLYSDSNQPQHF.

This clonotype came up a few times. The chain couples TRBV29-1 to TRBJ2-1; D gene ambiguous. CDR1 and CDR2 (germline): SQVTM, ANQGSEA. V dropped 4 bases and J dropped 6 bases, with 22 bases sitting between them. This CDR3 region has 16 residues. The CDR3 coding sequence is TGCAGCGTTGTCCCAGCCCCGAAGGGTAAAAGCAATGAGCAGTTCTTC. Amino acids: CSVVPAPKGKSNEQFF.

The rearrangement links TRBV7-2 to TRBJ1-1; D gene uncertain. V was clipped by 5 bases and J by 0 bases, with 13 bases between them. This CDR3 is built from 15 residues. Germline V gene data show CDR1 as SGHTA and CDR2 as FQGNSA. CDR3 sequence (DNA): TGTGCCAGCAGCCCGCGAGACGGTATGAACACTGAAGCTTTCTTT. It translates to CASSPRDGMNTEAFF. The variable domain in full, completed from reference TRBV7-2 and TRBJ1-1, reads GAGVSQSPSNKVTEKGKDVELRCDPISGHTALYWYRQSLGQGLEFLIYFQGNSAPDKSGLPSDRFSAERTGGSVSTLTIQRTQQEDSAVYLCASSPRDGMNTEAFFGQGTRLTVV.

This clonotype occurred a few times. The chain combines TRBV12-3 or TRBV12-4 with TRBJ1-1, with TRBD1 matching over 9 bases. The CDR3 is made up of 12 amino acids. With 1 base clipped from V and 12 bases from J, the junction kept 3 bases outside the gene matches. Written as DNA, the CDR3 is TGTGCCAGCAGTTTAGGGGGACAGGGAACTTTCTTT. Protein product: CASSLGGQGTFF.

The chain is built from TRBV20-1 and TRBJ2-3; D possibly corresponds to TRBD2 (6 bases). Germline CDR1 and CDR2: DFQATT and SNEGSKA (reference sequence). The CDR3 is 13 residues long. V shed 2 bases and J shed 4 bases, with 10 bases lying between them. CDR3 bases: TGCAGTGCTAGACACGGGAGCGCAGATACGCAGTATTTT. Protein: CSARHGSADTQYF.

This clonotype was detected only a few times. This chain uses TRBV7-9 with TRBJ1-1; no firm D call. Germline assignment: CDR1 SEHNR and CDR2 FQNEAQ (reference sequence). The CDR3 totals 14 residues. The germline V and J ends were trimmed by 1 base and 3 bases, with 9 bases remaining between them. CDR3 sequence reads: CASSLVSWDTEAFF. CDR3 nucleotide sequence: TGTGCCAGCAGCTTAGTATCATGGGACACTGAAGCTTTCTTT. Drawing the rest from reference TRBV7-9 and TRBJ1-1, the complete variable domain is DTGVSQNPRHKITKRGQNVTFRCDPISEHNRLYWYRQTLGQGPEFLTYFQNEAQLEKSRLLSDRFSAERPKGSFSTLEIQRTEQGDSAMYLCASSLVSWDTEAFFGQGTRLTVV.

The J gene is TRBJ1-1, the V gene TRBV21-1; TRBD1 is the table's D call and was not checked against the DNA. TRBV21-1 corresponds to a pseudogene. CDR3 length: 15 residues. CDR3 region: CASSKVGIMNTEAFF. CDR3 in DNA: TGTGCCAGCAGCAAAGTCGGGATAATGAACACTGAAGCTTTCTTT.

This clonotype has only a few counts. V is TRBV20-1 and J is TRBJ2-7; possible D gene TRBD1, 5 bases. V lost 3 bases and J lost 3, with 12 bases in between. Germline V gene data show CDR1 as DFQATT and CDR2 as SNEGSKA (reference sequence). There are 13 residues in the CDR3. The CDR3 region is CSASKGRLYEQYF. The CDR3 bases are TGCAGTGCTAGCAAGGGGCGTCTCTACGAGCAGTACTTC.

The sample holds a few counts of this clonotype. The junction and the germline gene differ at one end; a read error may be behind it. This chain connects TRBV7-9 to TRBJ1-2, with D unresolved. The germline V gene encodes CDR1 SEHNR and CDR2 FQNEAQ (reference sequence). The CDR3 is made up of 13 amino acids. The CDR3 spells CASILDGPVSYTF. The CDR3 DNA is TGTGCCAGCATCTTAGACGGCCCGGTCAGCTACACCTTC.

This rearrangement joins TRBV9 to TRBJ2-2; the D call may be TRBD1 or TRBD2 (6 bases each). The ends were cut back, 2 bases at V and 2 bases at J, with 10 bases in the middle. The CDR3 length is 15 residues. Germline assignment: CDR1 SGDLS and CDR2 YYNGEE. This CDR3 is CASSVGGQNTGELFF. For the CDR3, the DNA is TGTGCCAGCAGCGTCGGGGGACAAAACACCGGGGAGCTGTTTTTT.

This clonotype was observed a handful of times. The rearrangement joins TRBV10-3 to TRBJ1-2; no reliable D call. The CDR3 runs 12 residues. Trimming took 7 bases from V and 4 from J, leaving 10 bases between them. Germline CDR1 and CDR2: ENHRY and SYGVKD. CDR3 residues: CAIKRESYGYTF. CDR3 nucleotide sequence: TGTGCCATCAAGCGGGAGAGCTATGGCTACACCTTC.

The rearrangement links TRBV6-1 to TRBJ2-3; 8 bases match TRBD2. Per the germline V gene, CDR1 is MNHNS and CDR2 is SASEGT. The CDR3 is 18 residues long. Trimming removed 7 bases from V and 0 bases from J; junction bases left unmatched: 15. This CDR3 is CASTRTSLSFMSTDTQYF. The CDR3 nucleotides read TGTGCCAGCACCCGGACTAGCTTATCCTTTATGAGCACAGATACGCAGTATTTT.

The rearrangement links TRBV10-3 to TRBJ2-2; D may be TRBD1 (5 bases). The germline V gene encodes CDR1 ENHRY and CDR2 SYGVKD. Trimming took off 0 bases at V and 4 bases at J, with 9 bases between the two ends. This CDR3 is built from 15 residues. The CDR3, as DNA: TGTGCCATCAGTGAGTCAACAGGAATCACCGGGGAGCTGTTTTTT. It codes for CAISESTGITGELFF.

V is TRBV29-1 and J is TRBJ2-7; the D is unclear. The CDR3 contains 16 residues. Per germline, CDR1 SQVTM and CDR2 ANQGSEA. V lost 6 bases and J 4 bases, leaving 25 bases between the germline ends. The CDR3 reads CSVSSIKEPAPYEQYF. In DNA, the CDR3 is TGCAGCGTCTCCTCTATAAAGGAGCCGGCCCCTTACGAGCAGTACTTC.

Only a few counts were recorded for this clonotype. The V call is TRBV15, the J call TRBJ2-3; 7 bases line up with TRBD2. The CDR3 length is 15 residues. The ends lost 2 bases at V and 0 bases at J; junction bases unmatched: 2. Germline V gives CDR1 LNHNV, CDR2 YYDKDF (reference sequence). The CDR3 coding sequence is TGTGCCACCAGCAGACATAGCGGGAGCACAGATACGCAGTATTTT. Its translation is CATSRHSGSTDTQYF.

V usage is TRBV7-2 and J usage is TRBJ2-1; 9 bases fit TRBD1. Trimming at V came to 7 bases and at J to 1 base, leaving 8 bases not matched to a gene. Per germline, CDR1 SGHTA and CDR2 FQGNSA. The CDR3 totals 16 residues. The CDR3 DNA sequence: TGTGCCAGCAACTCTTCGACAGGGGGGTCCTACAATGAGCAGTTCTTC. It encodes CASNSSTGGSYNEQFF.

This clonotype has a handful of counts. This rearrangement joins TRBV10-3 to TRBJ2-5; 7 bases line up with TRBD1. V shed 6 bases and J 4 bases; nucleotides not matched to a gene: 2. The germline V gene has CDR1 ENHRY and CDR2 SYGVKD. The CDR3 spans 12 residues. CDR3 nucleotides: TGTGCCATCAGCGGACAGGCAGAGACCCAGTACTTC. Encoded protein: CAISGQAETQYF.

The chain uses TRBV20-1 and TRBJ1-2, with D uncertain. Trimming took off 3 bases at V and 4 bases at J, with 9 bases between the two ends. This CDR3 is built from 12 residues. In germline, CDR1 is DFQATT, CDR2 SNEGSKA (reference sequence). CDR3 residues: CSARWQVYGYTF. CDR3 nucleotides: TGCAGTGCTAGGTGGCAGGTCTATGGCTACACCTTC.